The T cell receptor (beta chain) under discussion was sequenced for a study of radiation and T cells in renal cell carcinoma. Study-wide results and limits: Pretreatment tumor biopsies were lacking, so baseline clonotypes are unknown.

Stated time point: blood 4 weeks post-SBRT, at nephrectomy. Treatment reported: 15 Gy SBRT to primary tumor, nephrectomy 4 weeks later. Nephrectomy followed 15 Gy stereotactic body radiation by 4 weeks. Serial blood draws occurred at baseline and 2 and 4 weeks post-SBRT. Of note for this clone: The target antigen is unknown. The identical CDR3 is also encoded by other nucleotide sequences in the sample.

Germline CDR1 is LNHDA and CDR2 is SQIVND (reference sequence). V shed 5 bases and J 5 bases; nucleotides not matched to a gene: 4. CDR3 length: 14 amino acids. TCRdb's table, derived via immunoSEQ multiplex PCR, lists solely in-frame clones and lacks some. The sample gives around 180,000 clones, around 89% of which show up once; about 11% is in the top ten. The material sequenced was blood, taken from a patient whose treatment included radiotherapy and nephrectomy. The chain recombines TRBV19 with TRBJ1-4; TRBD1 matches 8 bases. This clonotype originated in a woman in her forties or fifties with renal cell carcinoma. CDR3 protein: CASSSRTGNEKLFF. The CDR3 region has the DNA TGTGCCAGTAGTTCTAGGACAGGGAATGAAAAACTGTTTTTT.